The T cell receptor beta chain described here comes from a study of T cell repertoires in ileal Crohn's disease (dated by TCRdb to about 2019). About the study as a whole: The median duration of disease was roughly eight years, and at the time of surgery about a third of patients were active smokers. All patients had surgery for a complication: stricturing disease in 61% and penetrating disease in about 39%. Roughly half of the patients were given postoperative therapy, with roughly 20 on anti-TNF agents and about a dozen on thiopurines. M6 samples consisted of neoterminal ileum biopsies collected during postoperative colonoscopy. TCR repertoire analysis was done in about 57 Crohn's disease patients from a prospective multicentre cohort. The study was conducted in parallel with a multicentre cohort built to find predictors of early endoscopic recurrence after ileocolonic resection. A Rutgeerts score higher than i0 was the definition used for endoscopic postoperative recurrence. A total of 171 mucosal samples from roughly 50 patients were sequenced, collected from several sites on the surgical specimen as well as at postoperative endoscopy. Overall results and qualifications from the work: Sorted CD8 T cells carried more high-frequency clones than CD4 T cells, suggesting mucosal expansions were mainly CD8. Postoperative endoscopy was performed at varying times within the first year after surgery, with a median delay of about 6.9 months. Higher percentages of high-frequency clones at the time of surgery were linked to endoscopic recurrence, and every patient with clonality above 26.8% (18/57) had recurrence. Compared with non-smokers, patients who were active smokers at surgery showed a significantly higher proportion of clonal expansions (around 24% vs 18%, p=0.02). Only a subgroup of patients, of unstated size, had mucosal CD4 and CD8 T cells sorted and sequenced.

In the paper's terms, the time point label means: neoterminal ileum biopsy at postoperative endoscopy, about 6 months after surgery. To be eligible, patients had to be adults with ileal or ileocolonic Crohn's disease and an indication for ileocolonic resection. Whole ileal mucosal biopsies were stored frozen at -80°C before DNA extraction. Genomic DNA was isolated from frozen whole biopsies using a TRizol-based method, and the DNA was quantified with a NanoDrop 2000 spectrophotometer. For commercial TCRB immunosequencing, about 500 nanograms of biopsy DNA were submitted for each sample. Adaptive Biotechnology amplified CDR3 regions from genomic DNA with a two-step multiplex PCR that controlled for amplification bias. In the first PCR, primers covered every V and J gene segment, and in the second PCR, barcodes and Illumina adapters were added. CDR3 libraries were sequenced using an Illumina instrument. Under the source paper's analysis protocol: Analysis combined the vendor-provided pipelines with custom analysis of raw data in R/Bioconductor under R version 3.3.0. Clonality, which ranges from 0 to 1, was calculated as the inverse of the normalised Shannon entropy across all productive clones. High-frequency clones were defined as the repertoire share of the top 100 clones, retaining only clones passing a 95% confidence test. Repertoire diversity was measured with the Simpson index, and overlap between samples was measured with the Morisita-Horn index. This is the immuneACCESS table as TCRdb keeps it, with only in-frame sequences that have V and J called. A part of the clones is gone; compared with another copy, unresolved V genes explain less than half, and the rest is unexplained. Clone size and the V and J calls come from that table; the DNA yielded D and trimming. Within this sample are about 7,200 clones, with 72% of them counted one time only. The top ten clonotypes cover 9% of the sample.

Concerning this clone itself: Its antigen remains unidentified. No qualities accompany the bases; no much larger clone lies one base away.

Trimming at the junction amounts to 4 bases on V and 5 bases on J, and the germline ends lie 12 bases apart. CDR1 and CDR2 (GTSNPN, SVGIG) derive from the germline V gene (reference sequence). The CDR3, cysteine through phenylalanine, is 14 amino acids long. This entry keeps only the CDR3 DNA: 42 bases, framed from base 1. The sample consisted of ileal tissue. The clonotype comes from an adult with Crohn's disease. This chain is built from TRBV30 and TRBJ1-6; the D region possibly corresponds to TRBD1 (6 bases align). The sequenced DNA: TGTGCCTGGATTGGACAGTCAAATAATTCACCCCTCCACTTT. Its product reads: CAWIGQSNNSPLHF.